The 14 T cell receptor beta chains listed next were all sequenced from one sample in a study of T cells expressing NK-cell markers. TCRdb re-called the 5' RACE reads and gives one entry per CDR3 protein, without DNA. The sample includes 200,000 to 300,000 distinct CDR3 sequences. The sequencing input was blood T cells: a sorted CD56 or NKG2C T cell subset, CD4+ or CD8+ T cells, or bulk PBMC T cells (not recorded which). The receptors derive from a man aged 18 to 29 in good health.

V gene TRBV6-1 combines with J gene TRBJ2-1; TCRdb's D gene call, TRBD2, goes unchecked for lack of DNA. Per germline, CDR1 MNHNS and CDR2 SASEGT. The CDR3 has 14 residues. The chain's CDR3 is CASGEKRGYNEQFF.

This chain connects TRBV6-2 or TRBV6-3 to TRBJ2-5; TCRdb outputs TRBD2, but without DNA this stays unchecked. This CDR3 has 17 amino acids. Germline values: CDR1 MNHEY, CDR2 SVGEGT. The CDR3 sequence: CASSYSHPGLAGETQYF.

This chain connects TRBV5-1 to TRBJ2-1; TCRdb's assignment of TRBD2 cannot be checked, as there is no DNA. This CDR3 is 15 amino acids long. The germline V gene has CDR1 SGHRS and CDR2 YFSETQ. CDR3 protein: CASTLGASLRNEQFF.

The V and J genes are TRBV7-2 and TRBJ2-3. This CDR3 contains 14 residues. The germline gives CDR1 SGHTA, CDR2 FQGNSA. The CDR3: CASSASWATDTQYF.

The chain combines TRBV12-3 or TRBV12-4 with TRBJ2-1; the D call from TCRdb, TRBD2, cannot be confirmed without DNA. This CDR3 spans 15 amino acids. This CDR3 reads CASRLGLAEPNEQFF.

The rearrangement joins TRBV20-1 to TRBJ1-2; TCRdb picks TRBD1, but there is no DNA to check that call. This CDR3 is 13 amino acids long. Germline CDR1 DFQATT, CDR2 SNEGSKA (reference sequence). CDR3 in amino acids: CSVQGLTNYGYTF.

CDR3 amino acids: CATSDPRGRTFSYNEQFF. The chain employs TRBV24-1 and TRBJ2-1; TCRdb reports TRBD1, a call that lacks DNA to check it against. Germline V lookup: CDR1 KGHDR, CDR2 SFDVKD. This CDR3 region has 18 residues.

This chain connects TRBV29-1 to TRBJ2-3; TCRdb's D gene call, TRBD2, goes unchecked for lack of DNA. Germline CDR1 and CDR2: SQVTM and ANQGSEA. The CDR3 spans 17 residues. The CDR3 reads CSSTAGTSGRSTDTQYF.

The CDR3 loop is CASQREGGPNEQFF. The chain has TRBV5-4 and TRBJ2-1; TCRdb names TRBD2, which stays unverified in the absence of DNA. Germline values: CDR1 SGHNT, CDR2 YYREEE (reference sequence). The CDR3 loop spans 14 amino acids.

This rearrangement joins TRBV24-1 to TRBJ2-4; TCRdb selects TRBD1, and the lack of DNA leaves this call unchecked. Germline CDR1 reads KGHDR; CDR2 reads SFDVKD. The CDR3 contains 17 residues. The CDR3 is CATSDHRGTGLGNIQYF.

The chain recombines TRBV7-9 with TRBJ2-2; TCRdb gives TRBD2 as the D gene, but with no DNA this cannot be confirmed. The CDR3 consists of 17 residues. Looked up from germline, CDR1 is SEHNR and CDR2 is FQNEAQ (reference sequence). CDR3 sequence reads: CASSPLAGGSVAGELFF.

The chain carries TRBV14 and TRBJ2-3; TCRdb proposes TRBD1, but this gene call is untestable without DNA. This CDR3 is built from 14 residues. The germline V gene encodes CDR1 SGHDN and CDR2 FVKESK. The CDR3 spells CASSRQGTTDTQYF. Supplemented by reference TRBV14 and TRBJ2-3, the full variable domain reads EAGVTQFPSHSVIEKGQTVTLRCDPISGHDNLYWYRRVMGKEIKFLLHFVKESKQDESGMPNNRFLAERTGGTYSTLKVQPAELEDSGVYFCASSRQGTTDTQYFGPGTRLTVL.

The V gene is TRBV25-1, the J gene TRBJ1-3; TCRdb names TRBD1, which stays unverified in the absence of DNA. CDR1 and CDR2 from the germline V gene are MGHDK and SYGVNS. The CDR3 loop spans 14 amino acids. The chain's CDR3 is CASIDSASGNTIYF.

The chain is built from TRBV12-3 or TRBV12-4 and TRBJ2-5; TCRdb calls TRBD1, which cannot be checked without DNA. CDR3 length: 17 amino acids. CDR3 amino acids: CASSLSSGTGGEGTQYF.